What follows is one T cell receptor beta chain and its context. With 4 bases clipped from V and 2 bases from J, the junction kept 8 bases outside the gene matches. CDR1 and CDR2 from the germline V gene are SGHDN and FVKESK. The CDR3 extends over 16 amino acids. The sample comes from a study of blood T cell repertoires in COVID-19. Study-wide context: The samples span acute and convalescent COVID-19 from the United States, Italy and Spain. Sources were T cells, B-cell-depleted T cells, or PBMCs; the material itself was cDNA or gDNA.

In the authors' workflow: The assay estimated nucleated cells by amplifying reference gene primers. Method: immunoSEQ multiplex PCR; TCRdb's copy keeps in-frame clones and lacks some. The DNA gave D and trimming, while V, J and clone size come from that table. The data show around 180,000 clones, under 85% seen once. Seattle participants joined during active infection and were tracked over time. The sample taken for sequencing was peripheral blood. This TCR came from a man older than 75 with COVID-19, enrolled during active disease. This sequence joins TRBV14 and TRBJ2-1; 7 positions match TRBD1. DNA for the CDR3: TGTGCCAGCAGCCCCCTGACAGGGAAGACCTACAATGAGCAGTTCTTC. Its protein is CASSPLTGKTYNEQFF.